Presented here are 9 T cell receptor beta chains from one specimen sequenced in a study of blood T cell repertoires in COVID-19. Clones were read by immunoSEQ multiplex PCR, and TCRdb kept only the in-frame ones, dropping some. The sample has some 240,000 clones; 70% to 85% are singletons. Sequencing input: peripheral blood. Receptors were obtained from a middle-aged woman who had recovered from COVID-19.

The gene calls are TRBV9 and TRBJ1-1; no reliable D call. CDR3 length: 16 amino acids. Trimming left V 3 bases short and J 3 bases short, with 18 bases between. Germline V lookup: CDR1 SGDLS, CDR2 YYNGEE. CDR3 bases: TGTGCCAGCAGCGCCCTGGACTGGGTTGGATACACTGAAGCTTTCTTT. Its translation: CASSALDWVGYTEAFF.

The chain joins TRBV15 to TRBJ2-3, with a possible D match to TRBD2 (7 bases). The germline CDR1 and CDR2 sequences are LNHNV and YYDKDF (reference sequence). The CDR3 totals 14 residues. Trimming pared 7 bases from V and 1 base from J, leaving 12 bases between. CDR3 in DNA: TGTGCCACCAACAGGGCGGGGGGCACAGATACGCAGTATTTT. Translating it yields CATNRAGGTDTQYF.

The chain is built from TRBV6-1 and TRBJ2-7, with a possible D match to TRBD1 (5 bases). The CDR3 is made up of 12 amino acids. Deletions cut 7 bases from V and 3 bases from J, with 10 bases between. From germline, CDR1 is MNHNS and CDR2 SASEGT. The chain's CDR3 is CASISGFYEQYF. CDR3 sequence (DNA): TGTGCCAGCATATCAGGGTTCTACGAGCAGTACTTC.

The chain has TRBV2 and TRBJ2-3, with D possibly TRBD1 on 5 matching bases. The CDR3 is 15 amino acids. In germline, CDR1 is SNHLY, CDR2 FYNNEI. V was trimmed by 3 bases and J by 4 bases, leaving 14 bases between them. The DNA of the CDR3 is TGTGCCAGCAGTGACTCAGGGTTTGGCCCAGATACGCAGTATTTT. It encodes CASSDSGFGPDTQYF.

This clone was detected once. The CDR3 reads CAISEPVANTGELFF. The CDR3 DNA reads TGTGCCATCAGTGAGCCCGTCGCGAACACCGGGGAGCTGTTTTTT. The V call is TRBV10-3, the J call TRBJ2-2; D unclear. The germline V gene has CDR1 ENHRY and CDR2 SYGVKD. Trimming left V 2 bases short and J 0 bases short, with 7 bases between. CDR3 size: 15 residues.

V usage is TRBV19 and J usage is TRBJ1-2; D ambiguous. The CDR3 is 13 amino acids. V was trimmed by 9 bases and J by 0 bases, leaving 11 bases between them. CDR1 and CDR2 (germline): LNHDA, SQIVND (reference sequence). The CDR3 nucleotides read TGTGCCAGCACAAAGGGAGCTAACTATGGCTACACCTTC. Its protein product is CASTKGANYGYTF.

V and J are TRBV6-5 and TRBJ2-5, with a weak D call TRBD1 (6 bases). V was trimmed by 11 bases and J by 5 bases, leaving 12 bases between them. CDR1 MNHEY and CDR2 SVGAGI come from the germline V gene. The CDR3 sequence is 11 residues long. CDR3 region: CAGGFPETQYF. The CDR3 nucleotides are TGTGCCGGGGGCTTCCCGGAGACCCAGTACTTC.

The V gene is TRBV6-6, the J gene TRBJ2-3, with 8 bases fitting TRBD1. The ends lost 5 bases at V and 0 bases at J; junction bases unmatched: 10. This CDR3 is 17 amino acids long. Germline CDR1 MNHNY, CDR2 SVGAGI (reference sequence). The CDR3 is CASSPRDRPRSTDTQYF. The CDR3 nucleotides are TGTGCCAGCAGTCCGCGGGACAGGCCCAGAAGCACAGATACGCAGTATTTT.

The chain couples TRBV2 to TRBJ2-7; 15 nucleotides match TRBD2. The V gene end was trimmed by 6 bases and the J gene end by 4 bases; junction bases not matched to a gene: 1. Per germline, CDR1 SNHLY and CDR2 FYNNEI. This CDR3 has 14 amino acids. CDR3 residues: CASRGLAGGYEQYF. The DNA of the CDR3 is TGTGCCAGCAGGGGACTAGCGGGGGGTTACGAGCAGTACTTC.